The source of this T cell receptor beta chain is a study of vaccination and CD4 T cells after COVID-19. As to this clonotype: Its cognate antigen is unknown.

Study outcomes and limitations: Convalescent patients displayed spike mono-reactivity in 304 of 307 vaccine-specific clones.

The germline V and J ends were trimmed by 2 bases and 7 bases, with 15 bases remaining between them. There are 15 residues in the CDR3. Germline V gives CDR1 MNHNS, CDR2 SASEGT. Stated treatment: roughly 11-day PBMC culture with coronavirus spike peptide pools or control peptides (ViraFEST assay). Sequence data for DNA of cultured CD4+ T cells were generated by the Oncomine TCR Beta short-read assay. The template was genomic DNA from cultured CD4+ T cells. TCRdb called the PCR reads again in MiXCR, with one record for every CDR3 protein. This sample carries about 20,000 distinct CDR3 sequences, under 70% of them seen once, and the ten largest clones take about 8.2%.

Specimen: CD4+ T cells from blood, cultured in vitro. The chain employs TRBV6-1 and TRBJ1-3, with unresolved D. The clonotype comes from a human donor who had recovered from COVID-19. DNA for the CDR3: TGTGCCAGCAGTGAAAGGTCGCGGTTCGGTAACACCATATATTTT. This codes for CASSERSRFGNTIYF.